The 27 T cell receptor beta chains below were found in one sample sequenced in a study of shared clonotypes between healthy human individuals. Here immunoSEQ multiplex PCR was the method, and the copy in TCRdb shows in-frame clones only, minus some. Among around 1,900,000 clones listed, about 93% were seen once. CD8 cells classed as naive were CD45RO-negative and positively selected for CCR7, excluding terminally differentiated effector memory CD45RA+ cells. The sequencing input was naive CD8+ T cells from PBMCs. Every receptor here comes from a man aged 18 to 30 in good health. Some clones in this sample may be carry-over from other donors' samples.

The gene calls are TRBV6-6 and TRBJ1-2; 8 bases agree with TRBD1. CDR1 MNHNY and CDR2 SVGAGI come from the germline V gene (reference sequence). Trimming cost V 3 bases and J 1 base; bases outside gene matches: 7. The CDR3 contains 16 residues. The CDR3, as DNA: TGTGCCAGCAGTTATTTCGGACAGGGAGGTAACTATGGCTACACCTTC. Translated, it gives CASSYFGQGGNYGYTF.

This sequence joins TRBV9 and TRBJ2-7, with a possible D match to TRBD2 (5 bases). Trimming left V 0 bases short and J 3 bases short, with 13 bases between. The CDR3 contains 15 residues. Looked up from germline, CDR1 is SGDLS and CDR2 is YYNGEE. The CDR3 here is CASSVGSRGDYEQYF. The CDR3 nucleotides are TGTGCCAGCAGCGTAGGGTCCCGGGGAGACTACGAGCAGTACTTC. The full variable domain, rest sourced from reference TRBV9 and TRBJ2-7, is DSGVTQTPKHLITATGQRVTLRCSPRSGDLSVYWYQQSLDQGLQFLIQYYNGEERAKGNILERFSAQQFPDLHSELNLSSLELGDSALYFCASSVGSRGDYEQYFGPGTRLTVT.

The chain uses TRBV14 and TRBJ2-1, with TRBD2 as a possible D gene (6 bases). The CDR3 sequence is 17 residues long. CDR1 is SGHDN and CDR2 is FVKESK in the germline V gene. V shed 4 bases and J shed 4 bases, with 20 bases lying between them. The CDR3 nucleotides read TGTGCCAGCAGCCCCTTGGGGGGAGCCCTCTTATACAATGAGCAGTTCTTC. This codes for CASSPLGGALLYNEQFF.

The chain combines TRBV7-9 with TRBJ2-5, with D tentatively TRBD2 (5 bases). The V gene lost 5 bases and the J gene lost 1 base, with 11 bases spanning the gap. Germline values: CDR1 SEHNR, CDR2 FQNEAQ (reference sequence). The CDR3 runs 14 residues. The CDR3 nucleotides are TGTGCCAGCAGCCATCCGGGGTCCCAAGAGACCCAGTACTTC. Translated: CASSHPGSQETQYF.

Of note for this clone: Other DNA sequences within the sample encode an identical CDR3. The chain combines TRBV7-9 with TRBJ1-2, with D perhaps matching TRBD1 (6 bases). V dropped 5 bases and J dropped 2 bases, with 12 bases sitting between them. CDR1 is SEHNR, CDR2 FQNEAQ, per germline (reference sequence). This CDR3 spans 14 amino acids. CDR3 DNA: TGTGCCAGCAGCAGGGGGACGGCGAACTATGGCTACACCTTC. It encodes CASSRGTANYGYTF.

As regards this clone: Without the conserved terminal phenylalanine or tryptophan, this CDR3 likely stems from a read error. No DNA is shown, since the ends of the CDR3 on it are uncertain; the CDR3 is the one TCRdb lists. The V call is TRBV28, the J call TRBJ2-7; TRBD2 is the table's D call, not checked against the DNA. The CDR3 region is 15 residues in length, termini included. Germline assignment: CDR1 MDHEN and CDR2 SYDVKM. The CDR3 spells CASRGTYPGLAGIFL.

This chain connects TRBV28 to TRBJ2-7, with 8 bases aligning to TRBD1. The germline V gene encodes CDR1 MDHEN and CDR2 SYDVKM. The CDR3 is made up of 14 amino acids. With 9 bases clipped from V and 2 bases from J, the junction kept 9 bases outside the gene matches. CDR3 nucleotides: TGTGCCAGTAAAACGACAGGGGCGACCTACGAGCAGTACTTC. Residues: CASKTTGATYEQYF.

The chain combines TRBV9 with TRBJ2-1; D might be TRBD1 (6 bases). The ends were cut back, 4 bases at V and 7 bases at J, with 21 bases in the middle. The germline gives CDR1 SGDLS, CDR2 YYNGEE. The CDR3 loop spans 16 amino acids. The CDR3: CASSPRRTEVSNEQFF. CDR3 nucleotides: TGTGCCAGCAGCCCCCGCCGGACAGAGGTGTCTAATGAGCAGTTCTTC.

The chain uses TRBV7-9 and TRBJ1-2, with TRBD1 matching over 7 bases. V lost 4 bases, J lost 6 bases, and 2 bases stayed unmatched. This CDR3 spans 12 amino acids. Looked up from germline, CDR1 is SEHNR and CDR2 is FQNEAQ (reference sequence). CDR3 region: CASSSQGHGYTF. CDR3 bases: TGTGCCAGCAGCTCACAGGGGCATGGCTACACCTTC. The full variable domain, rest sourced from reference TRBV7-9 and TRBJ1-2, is DTGVSQNPRHKITKRGQNVTFRCDPISEHNRLYWYRQTLGQGPEFLTYFQNEAQLEKSRLLSDRFSAERPKGSFSTLEIQRTEQGDSAMYLCASSSQGHGYTFGSGTRLTVV.

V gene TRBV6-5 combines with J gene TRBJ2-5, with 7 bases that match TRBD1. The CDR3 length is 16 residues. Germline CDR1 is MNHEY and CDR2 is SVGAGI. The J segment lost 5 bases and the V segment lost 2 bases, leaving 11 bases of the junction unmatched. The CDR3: CASSYTLDRAKETQYF. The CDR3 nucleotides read TGTGCCAGCAGTTACACTCTAGACAGGGCCAAGGAGACCCAGTACTTC.

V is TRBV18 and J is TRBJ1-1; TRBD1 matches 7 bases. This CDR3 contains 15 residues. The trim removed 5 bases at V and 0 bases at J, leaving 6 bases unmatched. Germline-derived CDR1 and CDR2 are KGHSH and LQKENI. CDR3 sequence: CASSSITGVNTEAFF. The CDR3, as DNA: TGTGCCAGCTCATCAATAACAGGGGTGAACACTGAAGCTTTCTTT.

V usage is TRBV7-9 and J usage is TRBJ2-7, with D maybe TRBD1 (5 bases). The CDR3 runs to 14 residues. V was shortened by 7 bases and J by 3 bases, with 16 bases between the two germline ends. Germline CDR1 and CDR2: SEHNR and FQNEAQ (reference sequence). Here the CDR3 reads CASTRDFTYYEQYF. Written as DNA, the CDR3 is TGTGCCAGCACCAGGGATTTCACTTACTACGAGCAGTACTTC.

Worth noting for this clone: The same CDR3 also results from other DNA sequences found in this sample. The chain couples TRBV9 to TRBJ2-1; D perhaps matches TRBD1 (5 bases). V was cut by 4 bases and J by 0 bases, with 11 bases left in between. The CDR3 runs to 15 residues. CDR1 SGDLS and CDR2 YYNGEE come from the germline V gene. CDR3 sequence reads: CASSPGFSSYNEQFF. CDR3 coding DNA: TGTGCCAGCAGCCCAGGGTTCAGCTCCTACAATGAGCAGTTCTTC.

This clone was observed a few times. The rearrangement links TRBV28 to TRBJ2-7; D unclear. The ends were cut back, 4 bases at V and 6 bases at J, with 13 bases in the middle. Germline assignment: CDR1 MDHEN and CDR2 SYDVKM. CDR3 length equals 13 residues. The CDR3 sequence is CASSSYSRSEQYF. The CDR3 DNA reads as TGTGCCAGCAGTTCCTATTCTCGGAGCGAGCAGTACTTC.

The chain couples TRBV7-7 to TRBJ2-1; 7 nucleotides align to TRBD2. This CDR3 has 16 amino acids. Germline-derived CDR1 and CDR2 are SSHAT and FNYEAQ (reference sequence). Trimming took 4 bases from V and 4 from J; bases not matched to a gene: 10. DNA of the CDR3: TGTGCCAGCAGCTCCTCGGTTAGCGGGCCTTACAATGAGCAGTTCTTC. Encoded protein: CASSSSVSGPYNEQFF.

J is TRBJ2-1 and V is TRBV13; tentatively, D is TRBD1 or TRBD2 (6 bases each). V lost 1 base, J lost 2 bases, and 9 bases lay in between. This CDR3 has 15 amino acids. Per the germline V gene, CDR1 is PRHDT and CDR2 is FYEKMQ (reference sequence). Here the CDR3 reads CASSLEGGPYNEQFF. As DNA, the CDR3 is TGTGCCAGCAGCTTAGAGGGGGGCCCCTACAATGAGCAGTTCTTC.

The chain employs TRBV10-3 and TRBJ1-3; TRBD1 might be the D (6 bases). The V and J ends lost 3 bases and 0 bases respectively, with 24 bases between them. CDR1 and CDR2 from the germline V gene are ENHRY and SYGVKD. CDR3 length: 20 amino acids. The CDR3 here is CAISELPGQLALSSGNTIYF. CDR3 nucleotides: TGTGCCATCAGTGAACTCCCGGGACAACTAGCACTATCCTCTGGAAACACCATATATTTT.

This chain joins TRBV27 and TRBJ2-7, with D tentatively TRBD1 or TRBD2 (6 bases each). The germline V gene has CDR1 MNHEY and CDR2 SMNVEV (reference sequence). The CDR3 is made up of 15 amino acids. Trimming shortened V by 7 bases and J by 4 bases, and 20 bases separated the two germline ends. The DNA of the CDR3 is TGTGCCAGCAACTTCCGTGGGGGGCAAGGGTACGAGCAGTACTTC. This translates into CASNFRGGQGYEQYF.

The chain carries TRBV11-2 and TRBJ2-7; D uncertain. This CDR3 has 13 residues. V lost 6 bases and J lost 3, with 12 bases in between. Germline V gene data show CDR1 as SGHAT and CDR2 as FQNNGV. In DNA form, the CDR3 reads TGTGCCAGCAGACCACTTGGAGACTACGAGCAGTACTTC. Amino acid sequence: CASRPLGDYEQYF.

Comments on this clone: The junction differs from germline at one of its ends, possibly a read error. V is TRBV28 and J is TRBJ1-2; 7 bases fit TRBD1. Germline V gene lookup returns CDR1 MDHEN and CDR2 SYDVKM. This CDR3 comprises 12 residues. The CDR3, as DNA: TGTGCCAGCAGTTCCCTAAACGGGACAGACTTCTTC. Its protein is CASSSLNGTDFF.

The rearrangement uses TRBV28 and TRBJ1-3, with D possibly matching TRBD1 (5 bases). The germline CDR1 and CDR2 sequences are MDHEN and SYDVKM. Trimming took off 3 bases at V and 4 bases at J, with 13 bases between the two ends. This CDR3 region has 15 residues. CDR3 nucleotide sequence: TGTGCCAGCAGTTTTTTCGGGGGTACGGGAAACACCATATATTTT. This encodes CASSFFGGTGNTIYF.

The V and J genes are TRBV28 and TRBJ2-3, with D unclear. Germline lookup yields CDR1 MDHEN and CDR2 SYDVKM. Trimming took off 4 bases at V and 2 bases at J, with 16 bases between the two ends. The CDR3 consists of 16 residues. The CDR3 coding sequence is TGTGCCAGCAGTTGGGAAACCGATGTTTACACAGATACGCAGTATTTT. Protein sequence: CASSWETDVYTDTQYF.

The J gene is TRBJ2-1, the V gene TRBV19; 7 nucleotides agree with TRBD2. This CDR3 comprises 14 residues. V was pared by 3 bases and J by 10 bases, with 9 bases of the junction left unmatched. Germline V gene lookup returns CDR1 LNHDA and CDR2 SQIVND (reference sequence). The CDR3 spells CASSISAGVREQFF. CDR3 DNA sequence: TGTGCCAGTAGTATTTCTGCGGGAGTTCGAGAGCAGTTCTTC.

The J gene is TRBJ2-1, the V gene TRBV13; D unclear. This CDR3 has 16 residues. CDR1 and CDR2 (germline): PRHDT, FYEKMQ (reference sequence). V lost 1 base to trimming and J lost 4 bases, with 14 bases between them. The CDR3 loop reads CASSLVATETYNEQFF. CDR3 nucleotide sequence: TGTGCCAGCAGCTTAGTGGCTACGGAGACGTACAATGAGCAGTTCTTC.

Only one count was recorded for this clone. CDR3 region: CASWRTLTGELFF. In DNA, the CDR3 is TGTGCCAGCTGGAGAACGCTGACCGGGGAGCTGTTTTTT. The V gene is TRBV28, the J gene TRBJ2-2; D unresolved. CDR3 size: 13 residues. The V end was cut by 8 bases, the J end by 5 bases, with 12 bases between. Germline V gene data show CDR1 as MDHEN and CDR2 as SYDVKM. Full variable domain (remainder filled in from reference TRBV28 and TRBJ2-2): DVKVTQSSRYLVKRTGEKVFLECVQDMDHENMFWYRQDPGLGLRLIYFSYDVKMKEKGDIPEGYSVSREKKERFSLILESASTNQTSMYLCASWRTLTGELFFGEGSRLTVL.

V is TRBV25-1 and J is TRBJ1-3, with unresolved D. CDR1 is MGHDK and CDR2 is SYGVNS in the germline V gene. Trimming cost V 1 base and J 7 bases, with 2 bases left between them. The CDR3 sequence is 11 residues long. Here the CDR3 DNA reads TGTGCCAGCAGTGAATCGAACACCATATATTTT. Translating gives CASSESNTIYF.

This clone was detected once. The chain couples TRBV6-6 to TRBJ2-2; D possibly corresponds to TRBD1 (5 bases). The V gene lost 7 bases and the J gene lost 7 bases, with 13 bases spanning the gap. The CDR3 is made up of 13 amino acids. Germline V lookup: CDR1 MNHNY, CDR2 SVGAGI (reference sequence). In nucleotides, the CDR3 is TGTGCCAGCAAAGACAGTCTGAGCGGGGAGCTGTTTTTT. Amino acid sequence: CASKDSLSGELFF.